This TCR beta chain is from a study of HIV-infected patients and healthy controls. TCRdb redid the calling of the 5' RACE reads with MiXCR, one entry per CDR3 protein. This sample carries around 67,000 distinct CDR3 sequences, roughly a sixth of them seen once, and the ten largest clones take approximately 6%. Germline assignment: CDR1 DFQATT and CDR2 SNEGSKA (reference sequence). The CDR3 is made up of 14 amino acids. After removal of 2 bases from V and 6 bases from J, the junction contained 4 bases not matched to a gene. The chain recombines TRBV20-1 with TRBJ2-3, with 11 bases matching TRBD1. Sequencing was carried out using CD4+ T cells from blood. This clonotype was sampled from a human donor in good health. As DNA, the CDR3 is TGCAGTGCTAGAAAGGACAGGGGGCGCGATACGCAGTATTTT. Protein product: CSARKDRGRDTQYF.